Listed below are T cell receptor beta chains from one sample, sequenced in a study of blood T cell repertoires in COVID-19. The table came from immunoSEQ multiplex PCR; TCRdb's copy has only in-frame clones and leaves some out. Here the sample spans 140,000 or so clones, 65% to 80% being singletons. The sequencing sample was made of peripheral blood. The receptors were gathered from a man between 60 and 75 years old with acute or convalescent COVID-19. The CDR3 runs from the conserved cysteine through the conserved F or W. Fields, in order: D gene, J gene, V gene, clone size, CDR3 DNA, CDR3 protein. The D gene is left open where the match is weak. Only some rows state a clone size, as once, few, many or a class for expanded clones.

D gene: TRBD1
J gene: TRBJ1-5
V gene: TRBV5-1
clone size: NA
CDR3 DNA: TGCGCCAGCAGCTTGGCCGCGGGACAGGATCAGCCCCAGCATTTT
CDR3 protein: CASSLAAGQDQPQHF

D gene: TRBD2
J gene: TRBJ2-7
V gene: TRBV5-1
clone size: NA
CDR3 DNA: TGCGCCAGCAGCAGGACTAGCGGGGGCTACGAGCAGTACTTC
CDR3 protein: CASSRTSGGYEQYF

D gene: NA
J gene: TRBJ1-4
V gene: TRBV2
clone size: few
CDR3 DNA: TGTGCCAGCCAACGGTCGGGGAATAATGAAAAACTGTTTTTT
CDR3 protein: CASQRSGNNEKLFF

D gene: NA
J gene: TRBJ2-7
V gene: TRBV10-3
clone size: NA
CDR3 DNA: TGTGCCATCAGTGACAGGTCAGGGGCCTCCTACGAGCAGTACTTC
CDR3 protein: CAISDRSGASYEQYF

D gene: TRBD2
J gene: TRBJ2-1
V gene: TRBV7-8
clone size: few
CDR3 DNA: TGTGCCAGCAGCTTAGTCCCGGCGTTTGGGACTAGCGGGGGCAATGAGCAGTTCTTC
CDR3 protein: CASSLVPAFGTSGGNEQFF

D gene: TRBD1
J gene: TRBJ2-7
V gene: TRBV7-9
clone size: once
CDR3 DNA: TGTGCCAGCAGCCCCGGGACAGGGGTCGGTGAGCAGTACTTC
CDR3 protein: CASSPGTGVGEQYF

D gene: NA
J gene: TRBJ1-2
V gene: TRBV21-1
clone size: many
CDR3 DNA: TGTGCCAGCAGCAAAGAGCCCTTGGGAGACTATGGCTACACCTTC
CDR3 protein: CASSKEPLGDYGYTF

D gene: NA
J gene: TRBJ1-1
V gene: TRBV2
clone size: NA
CDR3 DNA: TGTGCCAGCAGGCACGGGGGAGGGGCTGAAGCTTTCTTT
CDR3 protein: CASRHGGGAEAFF

D gene: TRBD1
J gene: TRBJ1-4
V gene: TRBV5-4
clone size: NA
CDR3 DNA: TGTGCCAGCAGCTCGGGACAGTCCAATGAAAAACTGTTTTTT
CDR3 protein: CASSSGQSNEKLFF

D gene: NA
J gene: TRBJ2-2
V gene: TRBV10-1
clone size: NA
CDR3 DNA: TGCGCCAGCAGTGTTAGCCACCCCGGGGAGCTGTTTTTT
CDR3 protein: CASSVSHPGELFF

D gene: TRBD1
J gene: TRBJ2-2
V gene: TRBV15
clone size: NA
CDR3 DNA: TGTGCCACCAGCAGGCGACAGGGGACCGGGGAGCTGTTTTTT
CDR3 protein: CATSRRQGTGELFF

D gene: TRBD1
J gene: TRBJ2-2
V gene: TRBV11-2
clone size: NA
CDR3 DNA: TGTGCCAGCAGTTGGACAGGGGGGCCCGGGGAGCTGTTTTTT
CDR3 protein: CASSWTGGPGELFF

D gene: TRBD2
J gene: TRBJ2-1
V gene: TRBV3-1/TRBV3-2
clone size: NA
CDR3 DNA: TGTGCCAGCAGCCAAGGCGGGAGTCCCTACAATGAGCAGTTCTTC
CDR3 protein: CASSQGGSPYNEQFF

D gene: NA
J gene: TRBJ2-3
V gene: TRBV6-5
clone size: NA
CDR3 DNA: TGTGCCAGCAGTTACTATGGGCCTAGCGGCACAGATACGCAGTATTTT
CDR3 protein: CASSYYGPSGTDTQYF

D gene: NA
J gene: TRBJ2-1
V gene: TRBV13
clone size: NA
CDR3 DNA: TGTGCCAGCAGCCCCCCCATACGGGACTTGAGGAATGAGCAGTTCTTC
CDR3 protein: CASSPPIRDLRNEQFF

D gene: NA
J gene: TRBJ2-1
V gene: TRBV19
clone size: NA
CDR3 DNA: TGTGCCAGTAGCTCCATTCGGAGGACCCAAGGCTCCTACAATGAGCAGTTCTTC
CDR3 protein: CASSSIRRTQGSYNEQFF

D gene: TRBD1
J gene: TRBJ1-2
V gene: TRBV10-3
clone size: NA
CDR3 DNA: TGTGCCATCAGCAACGGACAGGCGATTTATGGCTACACCTTC
CDR3 protein: CAISNGQAIYGYTF

D gene: NA
J gene: TRBJ2-1
V gene: TRBV27
clone size: NA
CDR3 DNA: TGTGCCAGCAGTTTAGCCCGGAGCCCCTCCTACAATGAGCAGTTCTTC
CDR3 protein: CASSLARSPSYNEQFF

D gene: TRBD2
J gene: TRBJ2-7
V gene: TRBV10-3
clone size: NA
CDR3 DNA: TGTGCCATCGGAGCCCCTAGCGGGATATCCTACGAGCAGTACTTC
CDR3 protein: CAIGAPSGISYEQYF

D gene: TRBD2
J gene: TRBJ2-5
V gene: TRBV5-1
clone size: NA
CDR3 DNA: TGCGCCAGCAGCTTGACCGGGACTAGCGGGAGAGTAGGAGAGACCCAGTACTTC
CDR3 protein: CASSLTGTSGRVGETQYF

D gene: TRBD2
J gene: TRBJ2-7
V gene: TRBV5-4
clone size: NA
CDR3 DNA: TGTGCCAGCAGCTTGGGAGCTAGCGGGACTTACGAGCAGTACTTC
CDR3 protein: CASSLGASGTYEQYF

D gene: NA
J gene: TRBJ2-4
V gene: TRBV9
clone size: NA
CDR3 DNA: TGTGCCAGCAGCGTAGGACTAGAAGGCATTCAGTACTTC
CDR3 protein: CASSVGLEGIQYF

D gene: NA
J gene: TRBJ2-5
V gene: TRBV30
clone size: few
CDR3 DNA: TGTGCCTGGGGACAGCAACAAGAGACCCAGTACTTC
CDR3 protein: CAWGQQQETQYF

D gene: NA
J gene: TRBJ1-2
V gene: TRBV3-1/TRBV3-2
clone size: NA
CDR3 DNA: TGTGCCAGCAGCCAGTGGAGCTATGGCTACACCTTC
CDR3 protein: CASSQWSYGYTF

D gene: TRBD1
J gene: TRBJ1-6
V gene: TRBV6-5
clone size: NA
CDR3 DNA: TGTGCCAGCAGTTGGGGACAGGGGGCGGGTTCACCCCTCCACTTT
CDR3 protein: CASSWGQGAGSPLHF

D gene: NA
J gene: TRBJ2-7
V gene: TRBV6-4
clone size: NA
CDR3 DNA: TGTGCCAGCAGTGACTCGCCACTATGTTTTGAGCAGTACTTC
CDR3 protein: CASSDSPLCFEQYF

D gene: TRBD2
J gene: TRBJ2-7
V gene: TRBV6-5
clone size: NA
CDR3 DNA: TGTGCCAGCAATAGCTGGACTAGCGGCTACGAGCAGTACTTC
CDR3 protein: CASNSWTSGYEQYF

D gene: NA
J gene: TRBJ2-4
V gene: TRBV19
clone size: NA
CDR3 DNA: TGTGCCAGTAGTACATTGACAACAGGTAGCATTCAGTACTTC
CDR3 protein: CASSTLTTGSIQYF

D gene: NA
J gene: TRBJ1-3
V gene: TRBV6-5
clone size: NA
CDR3 DNA: TGTGCCAGCCAAAAACGACAGGGAAACACCATATATTTT
CDR3 protein: CASQKRQGNTIYF

D gene: NA
J gene: TRBJ1-1
V gene: TRBV11-3
clone size: NA
CDR3 DNA: TGTGCCAGCAGCCCGTCCGCGGGGCGGGCTGAAGCTTTCTTT
CDR3 protein: CASSPSAGRAEAFF

D gene: TRBD1
J gene: TRBJ2-2
V gene: TRBV5-1
clone size: NA
CDR3 DNA: TGCGCCAGCAGACAACAGGGGGCGGACACCGGGGAGCTGTTTTTT
CDR3 protein: CASRQQGADTGELFF

D gene: NA
J gene: TRBJ1-5
V gene: TRBV28
clone size: NA
CDR3 DNA: TGTGCCAGCAGTTTACCCCTCGTAGCGCAGCCCCAGCATTTT
CDR3 protein: CASSLPLVAQPQHF

D gene: NA
J gene: TRBJ2-7
V gene: TRBV24-1
clone size: many
CDR3 DNA: TGTGCCACCAGTGACCGCCAGGGGAACGAGCAGTACTTC
CDR3 protein: CATSDRQGNEQYF

D gene: NA
J gene: TRBJ2-2
V gene: TRBV18
clone size: NA
CDR3 DNA: TGTGCCAGCTCACTCGGGAGTCCCACCGGGGAGCTGTTTTTT
CDR3 protein: CASSLGSPTGELFF

D gene: TRBD1
J gene: TRBJ2-2
V gene: TRBV6-5
clone size: NA
CDR3 DNA: TGTGCCAGCAGTTACGGGACAGTAAACACCGGGGAGCTGTTTTTT
CDR3 protein: CASSYGTVNTGELFF

D gene: NA
J gene: TRBJ2-7
V gene: TRBV6-6
clone size: NA
CDR3 DNA: TGTGCCTCCCGTCAGGACTCCAACTACGAGCAGTACTTC
CDR3 protein: CASRQDSNYEQYF

D gene: TRBD1
J gene: TRBJ2-2
V gene: TRBV7-7
clone size: NA
CDR3 DNA: TGTGCCAGCAGCTCCGGACAGGGAGGTACCGGGGAGCTGTTTTTT
CDR3 protein: CASSSGQGGTGELFF

D gene: TRBD1
J gene: TRBJ1-3
V gene: TRBV2
clone size: NA
CDR3 DNA: TGTGCCAGCCAAGGGACAGGGGGCGTCGGAAACACCATATATTTT
CDR3 protein: CASQGTGGVGNTIYF

D gene: NA
J gene: TRBJ2-3
V gene: TRBV4-2
clone size: NA
CDR3 DNA: TGTGCCAGCAGCCCCCGGGACACAGATACGCAGTATTTT
CDR3 protein: CASSPRDTDTQYF

D gene: TRBD2
J gene: TRBJ2-3
V gene: TRBV2
clone size: NA
CDR3 DNA: TGTGCCAGCAGGGAGGGGTACGGGGGGGGCACAGATACGCAGTATTTT
CDR3 protein: CASREGYGGGTDTQYF

D gene: NA
J gene: TRBJ2-3
V gene: TRBV12-3/TRBV12-4
clone size: once
CDR3 DNA: TGTGCCAGCAGTTCTCCAGGGACAGATACGCAGTATTTT
CDR3 protein: CASSSPGTDTQYF

D gene: NA
J gene: TRBJ1-5
V gene: TRBV4-1
clone size: NA
CDR3 DNA: TGCGCCAGCAGCCAAGATCTCAACAGGGCAAATCAGCCCCAGCATTTT
CDR3 protein: CASSQDLNRANQPQHF

D gene: TRBD2
J gene: TRBJ2-1
V gene: TRBV29-1
clone size: few
CDR3 DNA: TGCAGCGCCTTTCTCAGCGGGAGGGCCTCGAATGAGCAGTTCTTC
CDR3 protein: CSAFLSGRASNEQFF

D gene: NA
J gene: TRBJ1-4
V gene: TRBV6-5
clone size: NA
CDR3 DNA: TGTGCCAGCTCGTCGGGAGGAGGAGGGAATGAAAAACTGTTTTTT
CDR3 protein: CASSSGGGGNEKLFF

D gene: TRBD1
J gene: TRBJ2-2
V gene: TRBV6-5
clone size: few
CDR3 DNA: TGTGCCACCCGACAGGGCTCGAACACCGGGGAGCTGTTTTTT
CDR3 protein: CATRQGSNTGELFF

D gene: TRBD1
J gene: TRBJ2-1
V gene: TRBV27
clone size: NA
CDR3 DNA: TGTGCCAGCAGTTCGCCACACAGGGGCGGAGACGATGAGCAGTTCTTC
CDR3 protein: CASSSPHRGGDDEQFF

D gene: TRBD2
J gene: TRBJ2-7
V gene: TRBV28
clone size: NA
CDR3 DNA: TGTGCCAGCAGTCCCGGGACTAGCGAGCCATACGAGCAGTACTTC
CDR3 protein: CASSPGTSEPYEQYF

D gene: TRBD1
J gene: TRBJ1-1
V gene: TRBV14
clone size: few
CDR3 DNA: TGTGCCAGCAGCCAATTCTGGGACAGGGTTACTGAAGCTTTCTTT
CDR3 protein: CASSQFWDRVTEAFF

D gene: NA
J gene: TRBJ2-2
V gene: TRBV9
clone size: NA
CDR3 DNA: TGTGCCAGCAGCTCTGCGTTGAACACCGGGGAGCTGTTTTTT
CDR3 protein: CASSSALNTGELFF

D gene: NA
J gene: TRBJ2-5
V gene: TRBV4-1
clone size: NA
CDR3 DNA: TGCGCCAGCAGCCAAGAGGGTACAGGCCAAGAGACCCAGTACTTC
CDR3 protein: CASSQEGTGQETQYF

D gene: NA
J gene: TRBJ2-7
V gene: TRBV6-5
clone size: NA
CDR3 DNA: TGTGCCAGCAGAGACCTAGGGGGAGGGGCCTACGAGCAGTACTTC
CDR3 protein: CASRDLGGGAYEQYF

D gene: NA
J gene: TRBJ2-1
V gene: TRBV11-3
clone size: NA
CDR3 DNA: TGTGCCAGCAGCCTTAGCGGAGTGTGGGGTTACAATGAGCAGTTCTTC
CDR3 protein: CASSLSGVWGYNEQFF